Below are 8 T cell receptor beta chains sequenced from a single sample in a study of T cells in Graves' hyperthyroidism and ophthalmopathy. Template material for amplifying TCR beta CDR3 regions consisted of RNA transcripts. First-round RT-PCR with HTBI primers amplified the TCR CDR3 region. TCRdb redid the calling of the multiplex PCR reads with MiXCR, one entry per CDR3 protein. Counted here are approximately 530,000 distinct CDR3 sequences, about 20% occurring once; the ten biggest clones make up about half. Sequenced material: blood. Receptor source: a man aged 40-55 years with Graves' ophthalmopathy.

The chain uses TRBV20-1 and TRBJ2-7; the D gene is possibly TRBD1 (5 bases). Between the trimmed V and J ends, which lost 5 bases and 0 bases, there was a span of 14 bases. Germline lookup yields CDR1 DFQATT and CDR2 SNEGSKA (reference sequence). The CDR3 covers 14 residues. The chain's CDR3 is CSARRGLSSYEQYF. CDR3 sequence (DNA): TGCAGTGCTCGTAGGGGCCTAAGCTCCTACGAGCAGTACTTC.

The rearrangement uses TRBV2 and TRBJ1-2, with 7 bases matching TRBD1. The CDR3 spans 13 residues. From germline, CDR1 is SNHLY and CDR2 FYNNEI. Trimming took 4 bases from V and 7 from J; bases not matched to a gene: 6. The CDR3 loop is CASSVLGQAGYTF. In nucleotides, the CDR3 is TGTGCCAGCAGTGTCCTTGGACAGGCTGGCTACACCTTC.

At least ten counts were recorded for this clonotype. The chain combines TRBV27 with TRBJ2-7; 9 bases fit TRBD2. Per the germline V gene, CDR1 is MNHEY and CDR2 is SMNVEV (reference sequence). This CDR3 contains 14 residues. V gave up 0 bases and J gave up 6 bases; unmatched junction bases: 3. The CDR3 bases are TGTGCCAGCAGTTTATCAGCGGGAGGAGGCGAGCAGTACTTC. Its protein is CASSLSAGGGEQYF.

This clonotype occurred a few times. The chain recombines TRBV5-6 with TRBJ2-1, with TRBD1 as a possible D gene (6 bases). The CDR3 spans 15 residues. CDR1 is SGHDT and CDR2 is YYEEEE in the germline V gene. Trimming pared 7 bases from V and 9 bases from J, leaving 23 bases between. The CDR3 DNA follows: TGTGCCAGCGGTTCTGGGACAAGAGGGATCGGTGAGCAGTTCTTC. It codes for CASGSGTRGIGEQFF.

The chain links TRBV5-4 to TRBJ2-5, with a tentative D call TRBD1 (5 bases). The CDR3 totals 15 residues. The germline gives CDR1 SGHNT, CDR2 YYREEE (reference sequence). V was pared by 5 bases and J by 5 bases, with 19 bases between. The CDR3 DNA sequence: TGTGCCAGCAGTCCTCCTCCAGGGTTGCGGGAGACCCAGTACTTC. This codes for CASSPPPGLRETQYF.

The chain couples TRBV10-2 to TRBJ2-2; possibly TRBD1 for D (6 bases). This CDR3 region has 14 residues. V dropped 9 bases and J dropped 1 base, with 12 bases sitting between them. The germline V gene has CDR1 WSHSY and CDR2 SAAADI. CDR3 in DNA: TGCGCCAGGGCAGGGGCCCAGAACACCGGGGAGCTGTTTTTT. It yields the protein CARAGAQNTGELFF.

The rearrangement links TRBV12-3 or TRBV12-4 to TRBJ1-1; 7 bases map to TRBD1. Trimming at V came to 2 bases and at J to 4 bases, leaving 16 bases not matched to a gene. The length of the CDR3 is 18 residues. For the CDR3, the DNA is TGTGCCAGCAGTTTATCAGTCTTTTTTCAGGGGGAGATCACTGAAGCTTTCTTT. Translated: CASSLSVFFQGEITEAFF.

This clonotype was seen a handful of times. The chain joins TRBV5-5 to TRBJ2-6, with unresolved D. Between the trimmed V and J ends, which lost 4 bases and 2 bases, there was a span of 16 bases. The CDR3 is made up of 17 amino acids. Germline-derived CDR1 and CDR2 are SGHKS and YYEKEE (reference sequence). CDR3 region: CASSDLRSRTGANVLTF. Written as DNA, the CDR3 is TGTGCCAGCAGCGACCTCCGGTCGAGAACTGGGGCCAACGTCCTGACTTTC.